The clone carrying this T cell receptor (beta chain) was recorded a few times. This sample was included in a study of T cell changes during pregnancy in multiple sclerosis. The CDR3 consists of 12 residues. Trimming shortened V by 3 bases and J by 4 bases, and 6 bases separated the two germline ends. Some clones are missing from TCRdb's copy, which holds only in-frame ones; the method was immunoSEQ multiplex PCR. The sample has roughly 71,000 clones; approximately 90% are singletons. This sequence was found in a female donor in good health, enrolled as a control in a pregnancy study. This material consisted of peripheral blood, taken in the first trimester of pregnancy. This chain joins TRBV23-1 and TRBJ1-2; the D is unclear. TRBV23-1 has ORF status, its function being uncertain. The CDR3 nucleotides are TGCGCCAGCAGTCACGGTCGCTATGGCTACACCTTC. Its protein is CASSHGRYGYTF.